These 10 T cell receptor beta chains were sequenced from one sample in a study of human T cells and chemical hapten exposure. TCRdb independently ran MiXCR on the RACE reads; one entry per CDR3 protein. The sample has 150,000 to 200,000 distinct CDR3 sequences, more than 14% seen once; the top ten hold approximately 1.5%. The time point: patch test 1, 2 weeks after DPC sensitization. Specified treatment: therapeutic diphenylcyclopropenone sensitization with weekly scalp DPC. This material consisted of whole blood, taken in connection with sensitization to the hapten diphenylcyclopropenone (DPC). These receptors were collected from a woman in her thirties with alopecia areata. Some clones in this sample may be carry-over from other donors' samples.

This chain joins TRBV7-9 and TRBJ2-3, with TRBD1 matching 7 bases. The CDR3 has 15 amino acids. Germline values: CDR1 SEHNR, CDR2 FQNEAQ (reference sequence). The V and J ends lost 5 bases and 2 bases, in that order; junction bases with no gene match: 7. The CDR3 nucleotides are TGTGCCAGCAGCCCCCAGACAGGGATCACAGATACGCAGTATTTT. It specifies CASSPQTGITDTQYF.

The chain joins TRBV5-1 to TRBJ2-3, with TRBD2 matching 8 bases. The CDR3 is 15 residues long. The germline CDR1 and CDR2 sequences are SGHRS and YFSETQ. The V gene end was trimmed by 4 bases and the J gene end by 3 bases; junction bases not matched to a gene: 7. The CDR3: CASSAGLAETDTQYF. In DNA form, the CDR3 reads TGCGCCAGCAGCGCCGGACTAGCCGAGACAGATACGCAGTATTTT. Looking up the rest from reference TRBV5-1 and TRBJ2-3 gives the full variable domain: KAGVTQTPRYLIKTRGQQVTLSCSPISGHRSVSWYQQTPGQGLQFLFEYFSETQRNKGNFPGRFSGRQFSNSRSEMNVSTLELGDSALYLCASSAGLAETDTQYFGPGTRLTVL.

This clonotype appeared a few times. The chain employs TRBV27 and TRBJ1-1; TRBD1 is a possible D gene (6 bases). Trimming pared 6 bases from V and 8 bases from J, leaving 10 bases between. CDR1 is MNHEY and CDR2 is SMNVEV in the germline V gene (reference sequence). The CDR3 totals 11 residues. CDR3 DNA: TGTGCCAGCAGACAGGGATGGGAAGCTTTCTTT. Its protein is CASRQGWEAFF.

This clonotype has a handful of counts. The chain recombines TRBV2 with TRBJ2-6, with TRBD2 as a possible D gene (5 bases). This CDR3 region has 17 residues. V lost 3 bases and J lost 0, with 12 bases in between. Germline V gene data show CDR1 as SNHLY and CDR2 as FYNNEI. The CDR3 DNA follows: TGTGCCAGCAGTGACTGGACTGAAAACTCTGGGGCCAACGTCCTGACTTTC. This codes for CASSDWTENSGANVLTF.

This clonotype was observed a few times. This CDR3 reads CASSQALAGADTQYF. CDR3 DNA: TGCGCCAGCAGCCAAGCGCTAGCGGGAGCAGATACGCAGTATTTT. The chain links TRBV4-3 to TRBJ2-3, with TRBD2 identical over 10 bases. J gave up 4 bases and V 1 base, and 2 bases lay outside the gene matches. Germline lookup yields CDR1 LGHNA and CDR2 YSLEER. The CDR3 runs 15 residues.

V is TRBV11-1 and J is TRBJ2-1, with a weak D call TRBD2 (5 bases). CDR1 SGHAT and CDR2 FQDESV come from the germline V gene (reference sequence). This CDR3 has 13 amino acids. V gave up 3 bases and J gave up 6 bases, with 9 bases separating them. CDR3 coding DNA: TGTGCCAGCAGCTTCGGGGTTTTCAATGAGCAGTTCTTC. Residues: CASSFGVFNEQFF.

A few counts support this clonotype. This rearrangement joins TRBV5-6 to TRBJ2-2; either TRBD1 or TRBD2 may fit D (5 bases each). In germline, CDR1 is SGHDT, CDR2 YYEEEE. This CDR3 region has 15 residues. V gave up 4 bases and J gave up 4 bases, with 14 bases separating them. CDR3 in DNA: TGTGCCAGCAGCCCTGGTGGGGACCCCACCGGGGAGCTGTTTTTT. Its translation is CASSPGGDPTGELFF.

This clonotype was found a few times. The V call is TRBV7-6, the J call TRBJ2-5; D perhaps matches TRBD2 (5 bases). Between the trimmed V and J ends, which lost 9 bases and 5 bases, there was a span of 16 bases. The CDR3 totals 13 residues. Germline loops: CDR1 SGHVS, CDR2 FNYEAQ. The CDR3 coding sequence is TGTGCCAGTCAACGGGCGGGCCCGGAGACCCAGTACTTC. Protein product: CASQRAGPETQYF.

This clonotype was observed a few times. The gene calls are TRBV29-1 and TRBJ1-1; maybe TRBD1 (5 bases). Germline V gene sequence: CDR1 SQVTM, CDR2 ANQGSEA. V was clipped by 5 bases and J by 8 bases, with 12 bases between them. This CDR3 is built from 11 residues. The CDR3 nucleotides read TGCAGCGTTACCCCTTACAGGGAAGCTTTCTTT. This encodes CSVTPYREAFF.

The gene calls are TRBV5-4 and TRBJ2-3; D may be TRBD1 or TRBD2 (5 bases each). Trimming pared 4 bases from V and 0 bases from J, leaving 12 bases between. Germline CDR1 SGHNT, CDR2 YYREEE (reference sequence). The CDR3 is 15 residues long. The CDR3 loop is CASSRGGTSTDTQYF. The CDR3 nucleotides are TGTGCCAGCAGCCGTGGGGGAACTAGCACAGATACGCAGTATTTT.